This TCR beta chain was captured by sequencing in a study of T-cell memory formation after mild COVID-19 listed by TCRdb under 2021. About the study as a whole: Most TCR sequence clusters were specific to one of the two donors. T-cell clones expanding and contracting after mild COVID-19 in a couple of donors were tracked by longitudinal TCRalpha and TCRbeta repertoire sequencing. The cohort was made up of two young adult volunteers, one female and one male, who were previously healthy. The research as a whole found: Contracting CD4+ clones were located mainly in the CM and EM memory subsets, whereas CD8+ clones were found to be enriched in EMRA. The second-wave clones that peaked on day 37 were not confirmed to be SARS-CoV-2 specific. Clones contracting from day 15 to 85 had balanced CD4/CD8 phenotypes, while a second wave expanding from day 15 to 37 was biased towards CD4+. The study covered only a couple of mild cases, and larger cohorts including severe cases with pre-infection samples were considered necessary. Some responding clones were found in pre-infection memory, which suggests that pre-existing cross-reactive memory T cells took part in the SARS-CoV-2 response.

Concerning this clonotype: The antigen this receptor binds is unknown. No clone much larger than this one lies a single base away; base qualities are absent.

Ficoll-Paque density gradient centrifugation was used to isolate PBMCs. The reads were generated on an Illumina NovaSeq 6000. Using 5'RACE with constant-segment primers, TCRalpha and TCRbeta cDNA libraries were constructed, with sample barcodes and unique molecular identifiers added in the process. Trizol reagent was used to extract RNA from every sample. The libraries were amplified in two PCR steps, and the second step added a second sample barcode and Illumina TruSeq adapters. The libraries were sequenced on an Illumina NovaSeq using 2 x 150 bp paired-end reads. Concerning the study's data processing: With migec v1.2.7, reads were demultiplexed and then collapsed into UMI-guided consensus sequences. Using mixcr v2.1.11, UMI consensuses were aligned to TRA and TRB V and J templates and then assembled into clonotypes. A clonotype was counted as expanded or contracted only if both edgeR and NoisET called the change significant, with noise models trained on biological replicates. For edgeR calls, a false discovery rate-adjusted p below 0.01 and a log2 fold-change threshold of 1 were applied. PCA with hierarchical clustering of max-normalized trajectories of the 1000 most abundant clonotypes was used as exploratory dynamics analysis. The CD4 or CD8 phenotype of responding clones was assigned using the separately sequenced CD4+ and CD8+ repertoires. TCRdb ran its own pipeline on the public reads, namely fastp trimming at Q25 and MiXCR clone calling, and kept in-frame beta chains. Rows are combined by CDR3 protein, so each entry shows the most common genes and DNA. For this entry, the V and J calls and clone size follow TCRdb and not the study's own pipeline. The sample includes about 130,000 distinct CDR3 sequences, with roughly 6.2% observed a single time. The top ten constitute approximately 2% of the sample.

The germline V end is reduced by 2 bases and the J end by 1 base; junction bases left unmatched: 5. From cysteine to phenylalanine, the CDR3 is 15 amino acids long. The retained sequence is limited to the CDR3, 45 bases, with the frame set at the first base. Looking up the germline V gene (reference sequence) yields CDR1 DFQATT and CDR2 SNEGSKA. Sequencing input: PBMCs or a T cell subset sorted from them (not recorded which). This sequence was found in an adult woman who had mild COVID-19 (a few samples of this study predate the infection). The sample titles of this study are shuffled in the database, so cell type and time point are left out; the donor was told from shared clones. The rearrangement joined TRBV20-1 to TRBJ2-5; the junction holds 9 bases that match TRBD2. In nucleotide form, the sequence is TGCAGTGCTAGAAGGGCTAGCGGGGTCCAAGAGACCCAGTACTTC. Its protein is CSARRASGVQETQYF.